This TCR beta chain originates from a study of blood T cell repertoires in COVID-19. Original data processing: Estimation of nucleated cell counts relied on the amplification of reference gene primers. Data came from immunoSEQ multiplex PCR; TCRdb stores just in-frame clones and leaves some out. V and J calls and clone size are as listed in that table; D and trimming were resolved from the DNA. Of around 250,000 clones listed, roughly 85% are singletons. The V gene's germline CDR1 is MNHEY and CDR2 SVGEGT. Trimming at V came to 6 bases and at J to 0 bases, leaving 8 bases not matched to a gene. The CDR3 extends over 16 amino acids. In its sample, this clone was seen a few times.

Source material: peripheral blood. The chain has TRBV6-2 or TRBV6-3 and TRBJ1-3; 7 bases map to TRBD1. The sequence came from a woman between 18 and 29 years old with acute or convalescent COVID-19. CDR3 sequence: CASSPDRPYSGNTIYF. The CDR3 region has the DNA TGTGCCAGCAGCCCGGACAGGCCTTACTCTGGAAACACCATATATTTT.